Below, 30 T cell receptor beta chains from the same sample are listed, as sequenced in a study of OX40 agonist ivuxolimab in advanced cancers. Clones were read by immunoSEQ multiplex PCR, and TCRdb kept only the in-frame ones, dropping some. The data hold around 20,000 clones, with about three quarters observed a single time. The specimen was CD4+ or CD8+ T cells sorted from blood, collected in a trial of the OX40 agonist ivuxolimab. All receptors come from an adult with an advanced solid tumor such as melanoma, head and neck, liver or kidney cancer.

DNA for the CDR3: TGTGCCAGCAGTCCGATTGGGGATACGCAGTATTTT. As protein: CASSPIGDTQYF. The genes are TRBV9 and TRBJ2-3; D is unclear. CDR3 length: 12 residues. Trimming shortened V by 5 bases and J by 6 bases, and 10 bases separated the two germline ends. Germline CDR1 is SGDLS and CDR2 is YYNGEE.

Written as DNA, the CDR3 is TGTGCCTGGAGTGGGGACAATCAAGGGAATGGCTACACCTTC. Its translation is CAWSGDNQGNGYTF. The chain joins TRBV30 to TRBJ1-2, with D perhaps TRBD1 (6 bases). The germline V gene encodes CDR1 GTSNPN and CDR2 SVGIG (reference sequence). The CDR3 runs 14 residues. V shed 1 base and J shed 6 bases, with 15 bases lying between them.

This clone was counted between two and nine times. The genes are TRBV6-1 and TRBJ2-3; D gene ambiguous. With 0 bases removed from V and 1 base from J, the gap between germline ends came to 8 bases. This CDR3 is 15 amino acids long. The V gene's germline CDR1 is MNHNS and CDR2 SASEGT. The CDR3 nucleotides are TGTGCCAGCAGTGAAGCGCGTCAGCGCACAGATACGCAGTATTTT. This gives the protein CASSEARQRTDTQYF.

The rearrangement links TRBV15 to TRBJ2-7, with 7 nucleotides matching TRBD1. This CDR3 is 12 amino acids long. Germline loops: CDR1 LNHNV, CDR2 YYDKDF (reference sequence). CDR3 nucleotide sequence: TGTGCGACATCGGGACAGACCTACGAGCAGTACTTC. It translates to CATSGQTYEQYF.

V gene TRBV7-2 combines with J gene TRBJ2-7; 11 bases map to TRBD2. J gave up 5 bases and V 2 bases, and 2 bases lay outside the gene matches. CDR3 length equals 14 residues. CDR1 SGHTA and CDR2 FQGNSA come from the germline V gene. CDR3 nucleotides: TGTGCCAGCAGCTTAACTAGCGGGAGTGACGAGCAGTACTTC. Encoded protein: CASSLTSGSDEQYF.

V is TRBV30 and J is TRBJ2-3; 12 bases fit TRBD1. The CDR3 is made up of 16 amino acids. V shed 4 bases, J shed 4 bases, and the junction held 9 bases outside the gene matches. Germline assignment: CDR1 GTSNPN and CDR2 SVGIG (reference sequence). In DNA form, the CDR3 reads TGTGCCTGGACCTCCGGGACAGGGGGCCGTGCAGATACGCAGTATTTT. This codes for CAWTSGTGGRADTQYF.

The table lists this clone with a few counts. V usage is TRBV2 and J usage is TRBJ2-2; TRBD1 matches 7 bases. V trimming: 7 bases; J trimming: 3 bases; junction bases outside the gene matches: 5. The germline gives CDR1 SNHLY, CDR2 FYNNEI. This CDR3 has 14 residues. CDR3 amino acids: CASIRDSYTGELFF. CDR3 sequence (DNA): TGTGCCAGCATCCGGGACAGCTACACCGGGGAGCTGTTTTTT.

CDR3 loop: CASSPWTGRVDTQYF. The CDR3 region has the DNA TGTGCCAGCAGTCCCTGGACAGGGCGTGTAGATACGCAGTATTTT. V is TRBV6-5 and J is TRBJ2-3, with 8 bases that match TRBD1. The length of the CDR3 is 15 residues. Germline V gives CDR1 MNHEY, CDR2 SVGAGI. Unmatched junction bases numbered 9, after V lost 5 bases and J lost 5 bases.

The chain links TRBV5-1 to TRBJ2-5; D is unresolved. This CDR3 contains 11 residues. V was shortened by 5 bases and J by 4 bases, with 6 bases between the two germline ends. From germline, CDR1 is SGHRS and CDR2 YFSETQ. Written as DNA, the CDR3 is TGCGCCAGCAGTCGTCGAGAGACCCAGTACTTC. As protein: CASSRRETQYF.

The table lists this clone with a count of one. The chain combines TRBV7-8 with TRBJ2-7; 10 bases fit TRBD2. This CDR3 is 14 amino acids long. V shed 6 bases and J 4 bases; nucleotides not matched to a gene: 6. Germline V lookup: CDR1 SGHVS, CDR2 FQNEAQ. In DNA, the CDR3 is TGTGCCAGCAGTGTACTAGCGGGATTTTACGAGCAGTACTTC. Translated, it gives CASSVLAGFYEQYF.

V usage is TRBV5-4 and J usage is TRBJ2-7; D is perhaps TRBD1 or TRBD2 (5 bases each). Germline CDR1 and CDR2: SGHNT and YYREEE (reference sequence). Trimming removed 3 bases at V and 0 bases at J, with 10 bases between. This CDR3 has 14 residues. Written as DNA, the CDR3 is TGTGCCAGCAGCTACCGAGGGACCTCCTACGAGCAGTACTTC. It translates to CASSYRGTSYEQYF.

V is TRBV7-6 and J is TRBJ2-1; 8 nucleotides line up with TRBD2. CDR1 SGHVS and CDR2 FNYEAQ come from the germline V gene. The CDR3 length is 16 residues. Losses at the gene ends were 5 bases for V and 1 base for J; bases not matched to a gene: 7. CDR3 in amino acids: CASSLRTGGSYNEQFF. DNA for the CDR3: TGTGCCAGCAGCCTACGGACGGGGGGGTCCTACAATGAGCAGTTCTTC.

A single count supports this clone. The chain combines TRBV7-9 with TRBJ1-4; D gene uncertain. Between the trimmed V and J ends, which lost 1 base and 8 bases, there was a span of 14 bases. The CDR3 loop spans 15 amino acids. Germline assignment: CDR1 SEHNR and CDR2 FQNEAQ (reference sequence). The CDR3 sequence: CASSLEAGPEEKLFF. DNA of the CDR3: TGTGCCAGCAGCTTAGAGGCAGGCCCGGAGGAAAAACTGTTTTTT.

The chain combines TRBV19 with TRBJ1-2; unclear D gene. V lost 6 bases and J 3 bases, leaving 17 bases between the germline ends. Germline V lookup: CDR1 LNHDA, CDR2 SQIVND (reference sequence). The length of the CDR3 is 15 residues. The CDR3 region is CASRPAAGDYYGYTF. The DNA for the CDR3 is TGTGCCAGTAGACCGGCGGCCGGAGACTACTATGGCTACACCTTC.

The chain employs TRBV21-1 and TRBJ2-5; TRBD1, as called in the table, went unchecked against the DNA. TRBV21-1 is a recognized pseudogene. The CDR3 is 15 residues long. The DNA of the CDR3 is TGTGCCCGACAATTCGCGGGACAGGGCCAGGAGACCCAGTACTTC. Translation gives CARQFAGQGQETQYF.

The chain employs TRBV2 and TRBJ2-3; no definite D call. CDR1 SNHLY and CDR2 FYNNEI come from the germline V gene. Trimming left V 2 bases short and J 0 bases short, with 6 bases between. This CDR3 is 14 amino acids long. The CDR3 DNA follows: TGTGCCAGCAGTGAATTTGTAAGCACAGATACGCAGTATTTT. This translates into CASSEFVSTDTQYF.

The rearrangement links TRBV4-2 to TRBJ2-3; 11 bases are a match to TRBD2. The CDR3 is made up of 18 amino acids. The junction had 9 bases not matched to a gene; V was cut back by 2 bases and J by 2 bases. Germline CDR1 is LGHNA and CDR2 is YNFKEQ. The CDR3 region has the DNA TGTGCCAGCAGCCAATCGTTACTAGCGGGAGCAAACACAGATACGCAGTATTTT. It codes for CASSQSLLAGANTDTQYF.

This chain joins TRBV6-1 and TRBJ2-5; TRBD2 matches at 8 bases. With V trimmed by 2 bases and J by 5 bases, 10 bases remained unmatched. Germline values: CDR1 MNHNS, CDR2 SASEGT. The length of the CDR3 is 16 residues. The CDR3 loop is CASSEWISGAGETQYF. The CDR3 nucleotides read TGTGCCAGCAGTGAATGGATTAGCGGGGCAGGGGAGACCCAGTACTTC.

The rearrangement joins TRBV2 to TRBJ1-1; unclear D gene. Trimming left V 3 bases short and J 0 bases short, with 8 bases between. The CDR3 has 14 amino acids. Per germline, CDR1 SNHLY and CDR2 FYNNEI. CDR3 residues: CASSDPTMNTEAFF. Here the CDR3 DNA reads TGTGCCAGCAGTGATCCCACGATGAACACTGAAGCTTTCTTT.

V usage is TRBV19 and J usage is TRBJ2-3, with TRBD1 matching over 8 bases. After removal of 8 bases from V and 3 bases from J, the junction contained 7 bases not matched to a gene. Per germline, CDR1 LNHDA and CDR2 SQIVND (reference sequence). CDR3 length: 14 residues. The CDR3 DNA reads TGTGCCAGTGACAGGGGCGCGGTAACAGATACGCAGTATTTT. This codes for CASDRGAVTDTQYF.

V gene TRBV6-5 combines with J gene TRBJ2-2; no clear D gene. The CDR3 has 14 amino acids. From germline, CDR1 is MNHEY and CDR2 SVGAGI. V dropped 0 bases and J dropped 6 bases, with 8 bases sitting between them. CDR3 sequence reads: CASSYSPPSGELFF. CDR3 nucleotides: TGTGCCAGCAGTTACTCACCACCCTCCGGGGAGCTGTTTTTT.

This rearrangement joins TRBV4-3 to TRBJ2-2, with TRBD2 matching 12 bases. Germline assignment: CDR1 LGHNA and CDR2 YSLEER. The junction had 2 bases not matched to a gene; V was cut back by 0 bases and J by 6 bases. The CDR3 consists of 16 residues. In DNA form, the CDR3 reads TGCGCCAGCAGCCAAGATCCTAGCGGGGGGGCCGGGGAGCTGTTTTTT. The encoded protein is CASSQDPSGGAGELFF.

The chain couples TRBV12-5 to TRBJ1-3; possibly TRBD1 for D (5 bases). The CDR3 runs 15 residues. The V gene lost 0 bases and the J gene lost 0 bases, with 6 bases spanning the gap. Germline V CDR1 and CDR2: LGHNT, FRNRAP. The CDR3 loop reads CASGLVTGSGNTIYF. DNA of the CDR3: TGTGCTAGTGGTTTGGTAACAGGCTCTGGAAACACCATATATTTT.

This clone appeared a single time. The rearrangement links TRBV5-6 to TRBJ1-1; weak D call: TRBD1 (5 bases). Between the trimmed V and J ends, which lost 6 bases and 0 bases, there was a span of 12 bases. This CDR3 comprises 14 residues. CDR1 is SGHDT and CDR2 is YYEEEE in the germline V gene. The CDR3 DNA is TGTGCCAGCACCCCGGGGCGGCTGAACACTGAAGCTTTCTTT. Translated, it gives CASTPGRLNTEAFF.

The chain joins TRBV28 to TRBJ2-1; tentatively, D is TRBD1 or TRBD2 (5 bases each). V gave up 0 bases and J gave up 10 bases, with 10 bases separating them. The CDR3 totals 13 residues. CDR1 is MDHEN, CDR2 SYDVKM, per germline. The CDR3 reads CASSLWVGDEQFF. CDR3 sequence (DNA): TGTGCCAGCAGTTTATGGGTTGGGGACGAGCAGTTCTTC.

The chain has TRBV28 and TRBJ2-2; D uncertain. Germline V gene lookup returns CDR1 MDHEN and CDR2 SYDVKM. V shed 5 bases and J shed 1 base, with 8 bases lying between them. This CDR3 is 14 amino acids long. CDR3 bases: TGTGCCAGCAGTCCCCGACAGAACACCGGGGAGCTGTTTTTT. The encoded protein is CASSPRQNTGELFF.

V usage is TRBV4-1 and J usage is TRBJ2-2, with 9 bases identical to TRBD1. Germline lookup yields CDR1 MGHRA and CDR2 YSYEKL. V was pared by 3 bases and J by 1 base, with 3 bases of the junction left unmatched. This CDR3 is built from 16 residues. CDR3 coding DNA: TGCGCCAGCAGCCATTCGGACAGGGGGAACACCGGGGAGCTGTTTTTT. Its protein is CASSHSDRGNTGELFF.

This rearrangement joins TRBV19 to TRBJ2-1; D gene uncertain. The CDR3 consists of 12 residues. The V end lost 1 base, the J end lost 8 bases, and 6 bases lay between the germline ends. Germline CDR1 is LNHDA and CDR2 is SQIVND (reference sequence). The CDR3 nucleotides are TGTGCCAGTAGTATAGGTCTAGATGAGCAGTTCTTC. It is translated as CASSIGLDEQFF.

This rearrangement joins TRBV28 to TRBJ2-4, with TRBD1 identical over 8 bases. J gave up 6 bases and V 5 bases, and 12 bases lay outside the gene matches. Looked up from germline, CDR1 is MDHEN and CDR2 is SYDVKM. The CDR3 totals 16 residues. This chain's CDR3 is CASSLQTGDLLNIQYF. CDR3 DNA: TGTGCCAGCAGTCTCCAGACAGGGGATCTGCTAAACATTCAGTACTTC.

The chain couples TRBV15 to TRBJ2-6; D is unresolved. The V end was cut by 9 bases, the J end by 4 bases, with 10 bases between. Germline V gene sequence: CDR1 LNHNV, CDR2 YYDKDF (reference sequence). The CDR3 is 13 amino acids. CDR3 amino acids: CATRLAGANVLTF. The CDR3 region has the DNA TGTGCCACGAGACTGGCCGGGGCCAACGTCCTGACTTTC.